A selection of T cell receptor beta chains follows, all from one sample in a study of OX40 agonist ivuxolimab in advanced cancers. Profiling relied on immunoSEQ multiplex PCR, and the TCRdb table lists in-frame clones only, not all of them. Of under 95,000 clones listed, roughly 87% are singletons. The specimen was CD4+ or CD8+ T cells sorted from blood, collected in a trial of the OX40 agonist ivuxolimab. The source of these receptors is an adult with an advanced solid tumor such as melanoma, head and neck, liver or kidney cancer. The CDR3 runs from the conserved cysteine through the conserved F or W. The order of the fields is D gene, V gene, clone size, J gene, CDR3 DNA, CDR3 protein. D genes are given only for firm matches. Expanded clones get a size class; other rows say once, few or many, or leave the size out.

>NA|TRBV9|NA|TRBJ2-1
TGTGCCAGCAGCGGCTCCGGGACTCACTCCTACAATGAGCAGTTCTTC
CASSGSGTHSYNEQFF
>TRBD2|TRBV5-1|NA|TRBJ2-7
TGCGCCAGCAGCTTGGCCGGCACTAGCGGGAGTATCTACGAGCAGTACTTC
CASSLAGTSGSIYEQYF
>NA|TRBV9|NA|TRBJ2-3
TGTGCCAGCAGCCCCGGGGAGGAAGATACGCAGTATTTT
CASSPGEEDTQYF
>NA|TRBV11-2|NA|TRBJ1-2
TGTACCAGCAGCTTAAACTTAGGGGCCGGCTACACCTTC
CTSSLNLGAGYTF
>TRBD2|TRBV18|NA|TRBJ2-7
TGTGCCAGCTCACCCGCGGGACTAGCAGCCTACGAGCAGTACTTC
CASSPAGLAAYEQYF
>TRBD1|TRBV29-1|NA|TRBJ1-4
TGCAGCGTTCAGAAGGGGGCCAATAATGAAAAACTGTTTTTT
CSVQKGANNEKLFF
>TRBD2|TRBV7-6|few|TRBJ2-1
TGTGCCAGCAGCTTATTATCTAGCGGGAGTTCCAATGAGCAGTTCTTC
CASSLLSSGSSNEQFF
>NA|TRBV30|NA|TRBJ1-1
TGTGCCTGGAGTGTACGAGAGGGCACTGAAGCTTTCTTT
CAWSVREGTEAFF
>NA|TRBV6-5|NA|TRBJ1-4
TGTGCCAGCCGGGAGGAAAAACTGTTTTTT
CASREEKLFF
>NA|TRBV9|NA|TRBJ1-6
TGTGCCAGCAGCGTACAGGGAGATAATTCACCCCTCCACTTT
CASSVQGDNSPLHF
>TRBD2|TRBV4-1|NA|TRBJ2-5
TGCGCCAGCAGCCGTGGACTAGCGGGGGGCGAACAAGAGACCCAGTACTTC
CASSRGLAGGEQETQYF
>NA|TRBV30|NA|TRBJ1-5
TGTGCCTGGAGCGGAGGATTCAATCAGCCCCAGCATTTT
CAWSGGFNQPQHF
>TRBD1|TRBV5-6|NA|TRBJ1-2
TGTGCCAGCAGCTTAAACAGGGGGAGTCTTAACTATGGCTACACCTTC
CASSLNRGSLNYGYTF
>TRBD1|TRBV11-2|NA|TRBJ1-4
TGTGCCAGCAGCTACCGGACAGGTGAAAAACTGTTTTTT
CASSYRTGEKLFF
>TRBD1|TRBV2|NA|TRBJ1-5
TGTGCCAGCAAGGCAGGGGGAAATCAGCCCCAGCATTTT
CASKAGGNQPQHF
>NA|TRBV2|few|TRBJ2-3
TGTGCCAGCAAGATAGGAACCACAGATACGCAGTATTTT
CASKIGTTDTQYF
>TRBD2|TRBV5-1|NA|TRBJ2-1
TGCGCCAGCAGCTTGGGGGCTAGCGGGAGACAGCTCAATGAGCAGTTCTTC
CASSLGASGRQLNEQFF
>TRBD1|TRBV9|NA|TRBJ2-2
TGTGCCAGCAGCGGAGCCGGGACAGGGGTTATCGGGGAGCTGTTTTTT
CASSGAGTGVIGELFF
>TRBD1|TRBV4-1|NA|TRBJ1-2
TGCGCCAGCAGCAACCGGGACAGGGACGCTTATGGCTACACCTTC
CASSNRDRDAYGYTF
>TRBD1|TRBV5-1|NA|TRBJ2-7
TGCGCCAGCAGCTTGGGGGGACAGAACGAGCAGTACTTC
CASSLGGQNEQYF
>TRBD2|TRBV9|NA|TRBJ2-3
TGTGCCAGCAGCGCTCGTGGGGAGGGCTACACAGATACGCAGTATTTT
CASSARGEGYTDTQYF
>TRBD1|TRBV9|once|TRBJ2-5
TGTGCCAGCAGCCCCCGGACAGGGTGGCAAGAGACCCAGTACTTC
CASSPRTGWQETQYF